One sample yielded the 9 T cell receptor beta chains listed below, sequenced in a study of shared clonotypes between healthy human individuals (TCRdb year 2020). Libraries came from the immunoSEQ multiplex PCR assay. The immuneACCESS repertoire file appears here via TCRdb, limited to in-frame rearrangements. These files lack a portion of the clones; in checked studies, under half of the deficit traces to unresolved V genes, and the cause of the others is not known. Within this sample are just over 2,000,000 clones, with about 95% of them counted one time only. The ten largest clones represent around 1.1% of the sample. For the CD8 naive samples, CD45RO-negative cells were positively selected for CCR7, yielding a CD45RA+CCR7+ population from which TemRA cells were excluded. Material for sequencing was naive CD8+ T cells sorted from blood. The sample's cell subset or site label, decoded: CD45RA+CCR7+. These receptors were taken from a man between 18 and 29 years old in good health.

Worth noting for this clone: In the same sample, other DNA sequences code for this CDR3. This chain joins TRBV19 and TRBJ2-7, with D possibly matching TRBD2 (5 bases). The CDR3 runs 13 residues. Trimming took 3 bases from V and 6 from J, leaving 12 bases between them. Germline loops: CDR1 LNHDA, CDR2 SQIVND (reference sequence). CDR3 bases: TGTGCCAGTAGTATTAGACCGGCGGGCGAGCAGTACTTC. Amino acid sequence: CASSIRPAGEQYF.

The V call is TRBV27, the J call TRBJ2-3; D is perhaps TRBD1 or TRBD2 (5 bases each). Trimming took off 2 bases at V and 0 bases at J, with 15 bases between the two ends. CDR3 length: 17 amino acids. Germline CDR1 is MNHEY and CDR2 is SMNVEV (reference sequence). CDR3 DNA: TGTGCCAGCAGTTTAAACACTAGGGGCGGAAGCACAGATACGCAGTATTTT. This sequence encodes CASSLNTRGGSTDTQYF.

To note about this clone: The identical CDR3 is also encoded by other nucleotide sequences in the sample. This chain uses TRBV5-4 with TRBJ1-1; D unclear. V dropped 3 bases and J dropped 0 bases, with 6 bases sitting between them. The CDR3 spans 13 residues. Germline V CDR1 and CDR2: SGHNT, YYREEE (reference sequence). The CDR3: CASSSDLNTEAFF. Here the CDR3 DNA reads TGTGCCAGCAGCTCTGACCTGAACACTGAAGCTTTCTTT. The full variable domain, completed using reference TRBV5-4 and TRBJ1-1, is ETGVTQSPTHLIKTRGQQVTLRCSSQSGHNTVSWYQQALGQGPQFIFQYYREEENGRGNFPPRFSGLQFPNYSSELNVNALELDDSALYLCASSSDLNTEAFFGQGTRLTVV.

The J gene is TRBJ2-7, the V gene TRBV12-5, with a tentative D call TRBD2 (6 bases). Germline V CDR1 and CDR2: LGHNT, FRNRAP. Trimming removed 2 bases at V and 4 bases at J, with 18 bases between. The CDR3 contains 16 residues. CDR3 residues: CASGLSPGVAVYEQYF. CDR3 in DNA: TGTGCTAGTGGTTTGTCTCCGGGAGTCGCGGTTTACGAGCAGTACTTC.

The V call is TRBV7-2, the J call TRBJ2-7, with D uncertain. CDR1 SGHTA and CDR2 FQGNSA come from the germline V gene. The CDR3 contains 12 residues. V lost 5 bases, J lost 7 bases, and 12 bases lay in between. The CDR3 loop reads CASSPPKGEQYF. The CDR3 DNA follows: TGTGCCAGCAGCCCCCCGAAAGGGGAGCAGTACTTC.

V and J are TRBV2 and TRBJ2-1; D is possibly TRBD2 (6 bases). The CDR3 length is 14 residues. Germline CDR1 SNHLY, CDR2 FYNNEI. V gave up 5 bases and J gave up 8 bases, with 16 bases separating them. CDR3 residues: CASSSLGGGDEQFF. The CDR3 DNA is TGTGCCAGCAGTTCCCTTGGGGGAGGCGATGAGCAGTTCTTC.

Of note for this clone: An end of the junction does not agree with germline; a read error may underlie this. The genes are TRBV13 and TRBJ1-2; D is uncertain. The germline V gene has CDR1 PRHDT and CDR2 FYEKMQ (reference sequence). The CDR3 spans 13 residues. The CDR3 is CASSPRPNDGYTF. As DNA, the CDR3 is TGTGCCAGCAGCCCCCGTCCTAACGATGGCTACACCTTC.

The chain employs TRBV27 and TRBJ2-2; 8 bases agree with TRBD1. This CDR3 region has 16 residues. Germline lookup yields CDR1 MNHEY and CDR2 SMNVEV (reference sequence). V dropped 3 bases and J dropped 2; count of bases not matched to a gene: 5. In nucleotides, the CDR3 is TGTGCCAGCAGTTTTTTTGGACAGGGCAACACCGGGGAGCTGTTTTTT. Encoded protein: CASSFFGQGNTGELFF.

The V gene is TRBV9, the J gene TRBJ2-2; 12 bases agree with TRBD2. Germline trimming cut 4 bases from V and 3 bases from J; bases unmatched to any gene: 4. Germline assignment: CDR1 SGDLS and CDR2 YYNGEE. CDR3 length: 16 residues. The CDR3 nucleotides are TGTGCCAGCAGCATCCGACTAGCGGGGGACACCGGGGAGCTGTTTTTT. It encodes CASSIRLAGDTGELFF.